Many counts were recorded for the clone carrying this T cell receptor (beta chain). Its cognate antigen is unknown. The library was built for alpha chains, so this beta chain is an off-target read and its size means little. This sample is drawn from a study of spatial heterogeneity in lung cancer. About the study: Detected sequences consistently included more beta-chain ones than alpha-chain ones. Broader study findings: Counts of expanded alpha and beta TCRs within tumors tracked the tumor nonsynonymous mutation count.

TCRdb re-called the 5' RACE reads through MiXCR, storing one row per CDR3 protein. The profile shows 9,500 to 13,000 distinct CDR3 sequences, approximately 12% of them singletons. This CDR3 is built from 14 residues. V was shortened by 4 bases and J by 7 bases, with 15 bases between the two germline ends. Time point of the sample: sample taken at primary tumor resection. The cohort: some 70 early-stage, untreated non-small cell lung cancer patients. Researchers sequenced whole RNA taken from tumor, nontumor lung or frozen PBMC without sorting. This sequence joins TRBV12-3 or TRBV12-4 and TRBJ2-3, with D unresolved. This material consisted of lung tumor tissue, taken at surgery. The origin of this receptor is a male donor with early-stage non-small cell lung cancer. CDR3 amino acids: CASSSPPGLYTQYF. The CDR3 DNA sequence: TGTGCCAGCAGTTCCCCTCCGGGCCTCTATACGCAGTATTTT.